These 27 T cell receptor beta chains originate from one sample sequenced in a study of early T cells in non-severe SARS-CoV-2 infection. One entry per CDR3 protein results from TCRdb running MiXCR on the 5' RACE reads. In the table there are roughly 76,000 distinct CDR3 sequences, over 9% of which are singletons. Sample: whole blood. The receptors here all came from an adult who was a healthcare worker with PCR-confirmed SARS-CoV-2 infection or an uninfected control (not recorded which).

This clonotype was observed a handful of times. The chain joins TRBV5-1 to TRBJ2-3; 9 bases map to TRBD1. V shed 4 bases, J shed 1 base, and the junction held 4 bases outside the gene matches. The CDR3 is 15 amino acids. Germline V gene lookup returns CDR1 SGHRS and CDR2 YFSETQ. Here the CDR3 DNA reads TGCGCCAGCAGCATTCGACAGGGGGGCACAGATACGCAGTATTTT. Translating it yields CASSIRQGGTDTQYF.

As concerns this clonotype: One base away lies a much larger clone, so this may be a sequencing read error. This sequence joins TRBV5-1 and TRBJ2-2, with TRBD1 matching over 9 bases. The CDR3 sequence is 15 residues long. Germline values: CDR1 SGHRS, CDR2 YFSETQ. The DNA for the CDR3 is TGCACCAGCAGCTGGGGACAGGGTAACACCGGGGAGCTGTTTTTT. Its protein is CTSSWGQGNTGELFF.

This clonotype was seen at least ten times. The chain is built from TRBV3-1 and TRBJ2-6, with 7 bases matching TRBD1. After removal of 2 bases from V and 5 bases from J, the junction contained 21 bases not matched to a gene. Germline CDR1 and CDR2: LGHDT and YNNKEL (reference sequence). CDR3 size: 21 residues. CDR3 amino acids: CASSQTKPKQGDGFRANVLTF. The CDR3 DNA reads as TGTGCCAGCAGCCAAACCAAGCCTAAGCAGGGGGACGGGTTTAGGGCCAACGTCCTGACTTTC. Using reference TRBV3-1 and TRBJ2-6 for the parts outside the CDR3, the full variable domain is DTAVSQTPKYLVTQMGNDKSIKCEQNLGHDTMYWYKQDSKKFLKIMFSYNNKELIINETVPNRFSPKSPDKAHLNLHINSLELGDSAVYFCASSQTKPKQGDGFRANVLTFGAGSRLTVL.

This clonotype was seen more than once but under ten times. The rearrangement links TRBV10-3 to TRBJ2-1; 13 bases line up with TRBD2. The length of the CDR3 is 15 residues. Per germline, CDR1 ENHRY and CDR2 SYGVKD. Trimming removed 3 bases from V and 6 bases from J; junction bases left unmatched: 2. The CDR3 protein is CAISELAGGINEQFF. CDR3 nucleotides: TGTGCCATCAGTGAACTAGCGGGAGGGATCAATGAGCAGTTCTTC.

The chain carries TRBV6-5 and TRBJ2-5; D might be TRBD2 (5 bases). The V end lost 7 bases, the J end lost 5 bases, and 14 bases lay between the germline ends. Germline V gene data show CDR1 as MNHEY and CDR2 as SVGAGI. CDR3 length: 13 residues. CDR3 sequence: CASTPPAAETQYF. CDR3 DNA: TGTGCCAGCACCCCCCCAGCGGCTGAGACCCAGTACTTC.

V and J are TRBV11-2 and TRBJ2-1, with D tentatively TRBD1 (5 bases). V dropped 3 bases and J dropped 10 bases, with 7 bases sitting between them. The CDR3 totals 11 residues. Germline V gene sequence: CDR1 SGHAT, CDR2 FQNNGV. The CDR3 loop is CASSLGPEQFF. DNA for the CDR3: TGTGCCAGCAGCTTGGGGCCCGAGCAGTTCTTC.

At least ten counts were recorded for this clonotype. The chain has TRBV30 and TRBJ1-2, with TRBD1 matching over 9 bases. V shed 1 base and J 4 bases; nucleotides not matched to a gene: 7. Looked up from germline, CDR1 is GTSNPN and CDR2 is SVGIG (reference sequence). The CDR3 runs to 15 residues. For the CDR3, the DNA is TGTGCCTGGAGTGCCCCCGGGACAGGGTCCTATGGCTACACCTTC. Its protein is CAWSAPGTGSYGYTF.

This clonotype was counted ten times or more. V usage is TRBV29-1 and J usage is TRBJ2-3; 11 positions match TRBD2. Germline CDR1 is SQVTM and CDR2 is ANQGSEA. CDR3 size: 14 residues. Unmatched junction bases numbered 4, after V lost 4 bases and J lost 4 bases. This chain's CDR3 is CSVVAGGIPDTQYF. The CDR3 region has the DNA TGCAGCGTTGTAGCGGGAGGGATCCCAGATACGCAGTATTTT.

J is TRBJ2-7 and V is TRBV7-6; maybe TRBD2 (6 bases). CDR1 and CDR2 (germline): SGHVS, FNYEAQ. CDR3 length: 18 residues. The V and J ends lost 1 base and 0 bases respectively, with 19 bases between them. The CDR3 spells CASSLDEPSEGSSYEQYF. In DNA, the CDR3 is TGTGCCAGCAGCTTAGACGAACCTAGCGAGGGGAGCTCCTACGAGCAGTACTTC.

CDR3 bases: TGTGCCAGCAGCCAAGATCTGACACTAGCGGGAGCGGTCGATACGCAGTATTTT. Translation: CASSQDLTLAGAVDTQYF. The chain joins TRBV4-2 to TRBJ2-3; 11 bases map to TRBD2. V was pared by 0 bases and J by 6 bases, with 11 bases of the junction left unmatched. Germline V lookup: CDR1 LGHNA, CDR2 YNFKEQ. This CDR3 has 18 residues.

This clonotype has more than one count but fewer than ten. The V gene is TRBV7-7, the J gene TRBJ2-5, with 10 bases matching TRBD1. Germline V gives CDR1 SSHAT, CDR2 FNYEAQ (reference sequence). This CDR3 has 15 amino acids. V lost 1 base to trimming and J lost 4 bases; unmatched junction nucleotides: 3. The CDR3 is CASSLGGQGGETQYF. Here the CDR3 DNA reads TGTGCCAGCAGCTTAGGAGGACAGGGGGGAGAGACCCAGTACTTC.

This clonotype was observed a few times. This chain joins TRBV5-1 and TRBJ2-1, with 11 bases lining up with TRBD2. Germline V CDR1 and CDR2: SGHRS, YFSETQ. CDR3 size: 17 residues. V trimming: 1 base; J trimming: 4 bases; junction bases outside the gene matches: 7. The CDR3 protein is CASSLSTSGSRYNEQFF. The CDR3 nucleotides read TGCGCCAGCAGCTTGAGTACTAGCGGGAGTAGGTACAATGAGCAGTTCTTC.

The chain uses TRBV4-2 and TRBJ2-7, with 7 nucleotides matching TRBD2. This CDR3 comprises 16 residues. Germline CDR1 LGHNA, CDR2 YNFKEQ. J was trimmed by 4 bases and V by 1 base; bases with no gene match: 10. The CDR3 protein is CASSQVAGDGAYEQYF. The DNA of the CDR3 is TGTGCCAGCAGCCAAGTGGCGGGAGACGGAGCTTACGAGCAGTACTTC.

In this sample, this clonotype turned up many times. The chain carries TRBV28 and TRBJ1-2; D gene unclear. V dropped 6 bases and J dropped 8 bases, with 16 bases sitting between them. The CDR3 totals 13 residues. Germline V gene data show CDR1 as MDHEN and CDR2 as SYDVKM. The CDR3 is CASRISGSHGYTF. The CDR3 DNA sequence: TGTGCCAGCAGGATTTCCGGCAGCCACGGCTACACCTTC.

This clonotype was seen many times. The genes are TRBV7-9 and TRBJ1-6, with no clear D. V shed 5 bases and J shed 10 bases, with 12 bases lying between them. The CDR3 is 13 amino acids. Germline V gene lookup returns CDR1 SEHNR and CDR2 FQNEAQ (reference sequence). This CDR3 reads CASSPEADSPLHF. CDR3 coding DNA: TGTGCCAGCAGCCCCGAGGCAGACTCACCCCTCCACTTT. Combining the CDR3 with reference TRBV7-9 and TRBJ1-6 gives the whole variable domain DTGVSQNPRHKITKRGQNVTFRCDPISEHNRLYWYRQTLGQGPEFLTYFQNEAQLEKSRLLSDRFSAERPKGSFSTLEIQRTEQGDSAMYLCASSPEADSPLHFGNGTRLTVT.

Many counts were recorded for this clonotype. This chain uses TRBV27 with TRBJ2-1; no clear D. The CDR3 sequence is 14 residues long. Germline V gene sequence: CDR1 MNHEY, CDR2 SMNVEV (reference sequence). Trimming took 4 bases from V and 4 from J, leaving 11 bases between them. For the CDR3, the DNA is TGTGCCAGCAGTTCGGGCTCTCAATACAATGAGCAGTTCTTC. This sequence encodes CASSSGSQYNEQFF.

This clonotype was recorded at least ten times. One end of the junction fails to match germline, which may point to a read error. The chain links TRBV16 to TRBJ1-5, with D hard to call. Germline CDR1 KGHSY, CDR2 FQNENV. This CDR3 comprises 12 residues. The CDR3 DNA reads as TGTGCCAGCAGCCGGAGTCTTGGAGGGAAGAATTTT. Translated, it gives CASSRSLGGKNF. The complete variable domain, with remaining parts taken from reference TRBV16 and TRBJ1-5, reads GEEVAQTPKHLVRGEGQKAKLYCAPIKGHSYVFWYQQVLKNEFKFLISFQNENVFDETGMPKERFSAKCLPNSPCSLEIQATKLEDSAVYFCASSRSLGGKNFGDGTRLSIL.

The chain combines TRBV5-4 with TRBJ2-3, with TRBD2 identical over 14 bases. The CDR3 spans 15 residues. Germline CDR1 SGHNT, CDR2 YYREEE (reference sequence). Trimming cost V 4 bases and J 7 bases; bases outside gene matches: 5. In nucleotides, the CDR3 is TGTGCCAGCAGCCAGACTAGCGGGAGGGTGAATACGCAGTATTTT. Translated: CASSQTSGRVNTQYF. The whole variable domain, filled in from reference TRBV5-4 and TRBJ2-3, reads ETGVTQSPTHLIKTRGQQVTLRCSSQSGHNTVSWYQQALGQGPQFIFQYYREEENGRGNFPPRFSGLQFPNYSSELNVNALELDDSALYLCASSQTSGRVNTQYFGPGTRLTVL.

In this sample, this clonotype turned up many times. This rearrangement joins TRBV29-1 to TRBJ1-5; 8 bases agree with TRBD1. This CDR3 comprises 14 residues. Germline assignment: CDR1 SQVTM and CDR2 ANQGSEA. The V gene end was trimmed by 5 bases and the J gene end by 0 bases; junction bases not matched to a gene: 3. The CDR3 region has the DNA TGCAGCGTTAAGACAGGGGATAGCAATCAGCCCCAGCATTTT. This gives the protein CSVKTGDSNQPQHF.

There are many counts of this clonotype. This rearrangement joins TRBV29-1 to TRBJ2-2; D ambiguous. This CDR3 has 13 residues. Trimming took 5 bases from V and 5 from J, leaving 12 bases between them. Germline V CDR1 and CDR2: SQVTM, ANQGSEA. CDR3 in DNA: TGCAGCGTTCGCCGAGGTGGGACCGGGGAGCTGTTTTTT. Its protein is CSVRRGGTGELFF.

This chain connects TRBV4-2 to TRBJ1-1, with D uncertain. V shed 0 bases and J shed 6 bases, with 14 bases lying between them. Germline CDR1 is LGHNA and CDR2 is YNFKEQ. The CDR3 consists of 15 residues. The CDR3, as DNA: TGTGCCAGCAGCCAAGACTCTGTGGGGAATCCTGAAGCTTTCTTT. As protein: CASSQDSVGNPEAFF.

There are many counts of this clonotype. V gene TRBV7-2 combines with J gene TRBJ2-1, with TRBD2 matching 10 bases. Germline assignment: CDR1 SGHTA and CDR2 FQGNSA. The CDR3 contains 16 residues. V shed 4 bases and J 1 base; nucleotides not matched to a gene: 4. CDR3 sequence (DNA): TGTGCCAGCAGCTCGCGGACTAGCGGTTCCTACAATGAGCAGTTCTTC. Amino acid sequence: CASSSRTSGSYNEQFF.

The CDR3 DNA reads TGTGCCACCAGTGATACCCTAGCGGGAAGCCACAATGAGCAGTTCTTC. Protein product: CATSDTLAGSHNEQFF. V and J are TRBV24-1 and TRBJ2-1; the match to TRBD2 covers 9 bases. This CDR3 has 16 amino acids. The germline V gene encodes CDR1 KGHDR and CDR2 SFDVKD. The V gene end was trimmed by 3 bases and the J gene end by 5 bases; junction bases not matched to a gene: 7.

This clonotype was detected ten times or more. The chain joins TRBV29-1 to TRBJ2-6, with 7 bases that match TRBD2. V lost 1 base to trimming and J lost 4 bases; unmatched junction nucleotides: 4. The germline V gene encodes CDR1 SQVTM and CDR2 ANQGSEA. This CDR3 contains 15 residues. The CDR3 here is CSVEAGGTGANVLTF. DNA for the CDR3: TGCAGCGTTGAAGCGGGAGGTACCGGGGCCAACGTCCTGACTTTC.

This chain connects TRBV29-1 to TRBJ2-7; D is unresolved. The CDR3 runs to 12 residues. V was shortened by 7 bases and J by 1 base, with 11 bases between the two germline ends. Germline assignment: CDR1 SQVTM and CDR2 ANQGSEA. The CDR3 sequence is CSADQGSYEQYF. DNA of the CDR3: TGCAGCGCCGACCAAGGGTCCTACGAGCAGTACTTC.

The gene calls are TRBV11-2 and TRBJ2-3; possible D gene TRBD2, 5 bases. V lost 5 bases to trimming and J lost 8 bases, with 8 bases between them. Germline lookup yields CDR1 SGHAT and CDR2 FQNNGV. The CDR3 runs 11 residues. DNA for the CDR3: TGTGCCAGCAGCCCGGGGAGTACGCAGTATTTT. Protein: CASSPGSTQYF.

This clonotype was picked up a small number of times. The chain recombines TRBV20-1 with TRBJ2-3; tentatively, D is TRBD1 (7 bases). Germline V gene sequence: CDR1 DFQATT, CDR2 SNEGSKA (reference sequence). The CDR3 contains 17 residues. The ends were cut back, 0 bases at V and 4 bases at J, with 20 bases in the middle. This CDR3 is CSARDLRGASSPDTQYF. CDR3 DNA: TGCAGTGCTAGAGATCTCAGGGGGGCATCAAGTCCAGATACGCAGTATTTT.